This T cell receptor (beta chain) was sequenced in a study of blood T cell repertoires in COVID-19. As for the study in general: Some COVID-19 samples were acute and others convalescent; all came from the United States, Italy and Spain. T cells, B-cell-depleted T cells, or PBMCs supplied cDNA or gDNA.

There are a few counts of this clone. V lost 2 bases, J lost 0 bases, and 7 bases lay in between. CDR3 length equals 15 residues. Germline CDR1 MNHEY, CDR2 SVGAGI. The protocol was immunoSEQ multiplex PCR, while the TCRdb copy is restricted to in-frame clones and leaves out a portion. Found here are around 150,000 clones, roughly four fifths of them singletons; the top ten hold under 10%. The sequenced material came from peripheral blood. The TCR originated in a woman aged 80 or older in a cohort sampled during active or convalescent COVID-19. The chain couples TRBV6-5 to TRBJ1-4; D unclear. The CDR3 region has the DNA TGTGCCAGCAGTTACCGGTATACAACTAATGAAAAACTGTTTTTT. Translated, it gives CASSYRYTTNEKLFF.